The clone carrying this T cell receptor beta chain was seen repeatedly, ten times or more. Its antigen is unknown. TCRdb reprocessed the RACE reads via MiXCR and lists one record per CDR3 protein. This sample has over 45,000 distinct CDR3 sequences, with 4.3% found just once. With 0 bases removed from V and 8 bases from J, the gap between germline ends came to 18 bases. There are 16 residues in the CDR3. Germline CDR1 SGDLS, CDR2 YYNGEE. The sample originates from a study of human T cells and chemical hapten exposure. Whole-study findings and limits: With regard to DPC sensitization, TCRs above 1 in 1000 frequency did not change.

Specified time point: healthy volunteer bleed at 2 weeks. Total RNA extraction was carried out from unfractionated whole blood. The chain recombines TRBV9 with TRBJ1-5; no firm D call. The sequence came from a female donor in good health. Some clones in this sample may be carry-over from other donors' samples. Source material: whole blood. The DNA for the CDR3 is TGTGCCAGCAGCGTAGGTTTTCTAATGGGTCCGGAGCCCCAGCATTTT. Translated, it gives CASSVGFLMGPEPQHF.